The clone carrying this T cell receptor beta chain was seen repeatedly, ten times or more. Its specificity is not known. The data originate from a study of early T cells in non-severe SARS-CoV-2 infection. About the research overall: The sequenced material was bulk RNA from unsorted whole blood, and its chains were unpaired.

Study-level points and caveats: VDJdb-based matching was biased toward anti-spike CD8 responses and missed private and CD4 specificities.

The CDR3 runs to 17 residues. With V trimmed by 1 base and J by 3 bases, 10 bases remained unmatched. Germline CDR1 is LNHNV and CDR2 is YYDKDF (reference sequence). Individually, cDNA molecules had unique molecular identifiers attached to them. TCRdb recomputed calls from the 5' RACE reads with MiXCR, one row per CDR3 protein. The sample shows 25,000 to 35,000 distinct CDR3 sequences, roughly 7% of them seen only once. This TCR was recovered from an adult who was a healthcare worker with PCR-confirmed SARS-CoV-2 infection or an uninfected control (not recorded which). Input material: whole blood. This chain connects TRBV15 to TRBJ1-1; 8 nucleotides line up with TRBD1. CDR3 sequence reads: CATSRGGIPGGYTEAFF. Written as DNA, the CDR3 is TGTGCCACCAGCAGAGGGGGGATACCAGGGGGCTACACTGAAGCTTTCTTT.